This T cell receptor beta chain was sequenced during a study of spatial heterogeneity in lung cancer. Every TCR cDNA molecule bore its own unique molecular identifier. Using its own MiXCR run on the 5' RACE reads, TCRdb lists one record per CDR3 protein. This sample has tens of thousands of distinct CDR3 sequences, with roughly 5.7% found just once. This clonotype was observed many times. In germline, CDR1 is MGHDK, CDR2 SYGVNS. The CDR3 length is 13 residues. The V and J ends lost 4 bases and 4 bases respectively, with 11 bases between them. As to time point: sample taken at primary tumor resection. The donor population consisted of about 75 patients with untreated, early-stage non-small cell lung cancer. Unsorted whole RNA of tumor, nontumor lung or frozen PBMC was sequenced.

The sample here was PBMCs, taken at surgery. V is TRBV25-1 and J is TRBJ2-7, with D maybe TRBD1 (6 bases). The receptor's source is a male donor with early-stage non-small cell lung cancer. CDR3 coding DNA: TGTGCCAGCAGTGTGGGGGCAAAATACGAGCAGTACTTC. It yields the protein CASSVGAKYEQYF.